This T cell receptor (beta chain) was obtained from a study of cytomegalovirus exposure and HLA in healthy donors. Here immunoSEQ multiplex PCR was the method, and the copy in TCRdb shows in-frame clones only, minus some. The sample comprises approximately 200,000 clones, approximately 88% of which are singletons, and roughly 6.5% rests with the top ten. V gave up 3 bases and J gave up 4 bases; unmatched junction bases: 7. This CDR3 has 16 residues. The V gene's germline CDR1 is MDHEN and CDR2 SYDVKM. V and J are TRBV28 and TRBJ2-3, with 10 bases lining up with TRBD2. The clonotype was recovered from a man aged 18 to 30 in good health and CMV-seropositive. Material for sequencing was PBMCs. The CDR3 sequence is CASSFGAGGGADTQYF. The CDR3 DNA reads as TGTGCCAGCAGTTTTGGAGCGGGAGGGGGGGCAGATACGCAGTATTTT.